This T cell receptor beta chain was obtained from a study of identifying expanded T cells in peripheral blood. Healthy donors had no documented immune events, such as infections, while sampled. Germline V lookup: CDR1 SGHVS, CDR2 FQNEAQ. V was cut by 6 bases and J by 3 bases, with 15 bases left in between. This CDR3 has 15 amino acids. TCRdb's copy holds only in-frame clones and misses some; the assay was immunoSEQ multiplex PCR. Here the sample spans some 96,000 clones, about 90% being singletons. Sample: blood. The sequence was collected from a person aged 18 to 75 in good health. The rearrangement joins TRBV7-8 to TRBJ2-4, with D hard to call. In DNA form, the CDR3 reads TGTGCCAGCAGAGGTGGGGTTGGTGGCAAAAACATTCAGTACTTC. As protein: CASRGGVGGKNIQYF.